Following are 16 T cell receptor beta chains from one sample sequenced in a study of regulatory T cells in long-lasting Graves disease (dated by TCRdb to 2020 to 2023). Taken with the paper, the label for time point translates to: newly diagnosed GD, antithyroid drugs for less than 3 months. RNA was extracted from PBMCs in TRIzol for both TCR sequencing and RNA sequencing. The library was prepared using multiplex PCR. The sequencer was an Illumina HiSeq 4000. TCR beta libraries were built with iRepertoire HTBI primers and Arm-PCR amplification of CDR3 regions. TCRdb trimmed the raw reads at Q25, called clones with MiXCR and kept productive beta chains. Rows are unified per CDR3 protein, each entry keeping the most common DNA and genes. The sample contains roughly 610,000 distinct CDR3 sequences, roughly 15% of them found a single time. Together, the top ten hold around 11% of the sample. The same data also contributed to another study, on T cells in Graves' hyperthyroidism and ophthalmopathy.

The sequencing used peripheral blood mononuclear cells (PBMCs), collected at new diagnosis, from a patient treated with antithyroid drugs. The receptors stem from a man younger than 35 with Graves disease. Donor details come from another sample of the same person, matched by shared clones.

This clonotype was counted a few times. This sequence joins TRBV5-1 and TRBJ2-3, with D uncertain. Germline V gives CDR1 SGHRS, CDR2 YFSETQ. The CDR3 length is 16 residues. Trimming stripped 0 bases from V and 1 base from J, with 12 bases between. The CDR3 protein is CASSLAPGPGTDTQYF. CDR3 coding DNA: TGCGCCAGCAGCTTGGCCCCCGGGCCTGGCACAGATACGCAGTATTTT.

The sample holds a few counts of this clonotype. The V and J genes are TRBV19 and TRBJ2-2, with D unresolved. The CDR3 sequence is 14 residues long. Germline lookup yields CDR1 LNHDA and CDR2 SQIVND (reference sequence). V lost 3 bases, J lost 1 base, and 6 bases lay in between. CDR3 DNA: TGTGCCAGTAGTATGGCAGGGAACACCGGGGAGCTGTTTTTT. It encodes CASSMAGNTGELFF. Full variable domain (outside the CDR3, taken from reference TRBV19 and TRBJ2-2): DGGITQSPKYLFRKEGQNVTLSCEQNLNHDAMYWYRQDPGQGLRLIYYSQIVNDFQKGDIAEGYSVSREKKESFPLTVTSAQKNPTAFYLCASSMAGNTGELFFGEGSRLTVL.

This clonotype showed up many times. J is TRBJ1-2 and V is TRBV12-3 or TRBV12-4; TRBD1 matches at 8 bases. Germline trimming cut 4 bases from V and 7 bases from J; bases unmatched to any gene: 8. This CDR3 region has 14 residues. The CDR3 is CASSSARDRGGYTF. CDR3 nucleotide sequence: TGTGCCAGCAGTTCCGCCCGAGACAGGGGTGGCTACACCTTC.

There are a few counts of this clonotype. Mismatch with germline at one junction end may stem from a read error. The chain uses TRBV5-1 and TRBJ1-1; D may be TRBD1 (6 bases). CDR3 size: 12 residues. Germline-derived CDR1 and CDR2 are SGHRS and YFSETQ. CDR3 residues: CASSPMGAGAFF. The CDR3 DNA sequence: TGTGCCAGCAGCCCGATGGGGGCCGGGGCTTTCTTT.

This clonotype has ten or more counts. The chain links TRBV6-1 to TRBJ1-5; 9 bases fit TRBD1. Germline CDR1 is MNHNS and CDR2 is SASEGT. The CDR3 has 18 amino acids. V was pared by 6 bases and J by 3 bases, with 15 bases of the junction left unmatched. The CDR3 is CASRDRGRDWFPNQPQHF. The CDR3 DNA reads TGTGCCAGCAGGGACAGGGGCCGTGACTGGTTTCCCAATCAGCCCCAGCATTTT.

CDR3 DNA: TGTGCCAGCAGGTGGCGGGAAGGTACTGAAGCTTTCTTT. It encodes CASRWREGTEAFF. The rearrangement uses TRBV12-3 or TRBV12-4 and TRBJ1-1, with D unclear. Trimming pared 6 bases from V and 5 bases from J, leaving 13 bases between. This CDR3 spans 13 amino acids.

The chain uses TRBV6-1 and TRBJ2-7; D possibly corresponds to TRBD2 (7 bases). The germline gives CDR1 MNHNS, CDR2 SASEGT. Trimming cost V 7 bases and J 3 bases, with 19 bases left between them. The CDR3 is made up of 15 amino acids. The CDR3 DNA reads as TGTGCCAGCAAGTCGGGGGGACACGGATACTACGAGCAGTACTTC. Amino acids: CASKSGGHGYYEQYF.

At least ten counts were recorded for this clonotype. The gene calls are TRBV27 and TRBJ2-7; D perhaps matches TRBD2 (6 bases). The CDR3 has 14 residues. Looked up from germline, CDR1 is MNHEY and CDR2 is SMNVEV (reference sequence). Deletions cut 3 bases from V and 1 base from J, with 10 bases between. CDR3 nucleotides: TGTGCCAGCAGTTTTAGGAGGGTGTCCTACGAGCAGTACTTC. It translates to CASSFRRVSYEQYF.

This rearrangement joins TRBV20-1 to TRBJ2-3, with 9 bases identical to TRBD2. The CDR3 is 15 amino acids. Germline V lookup: CDR1 DFQATT, CDR2 SNEGSKA (reference sequence). Trimming removed 6 bases from V and 6 bases from J; junction bases left unmatched: 13. CDR3 sequence: CSATSSGSPLDTQYF. CDR3 coding DNA: TGCAGTGCGACGAGTAGCGGGAGCCCCCTCGATACGCAGTATTTT.

This clonotype was counted a few times. The gene calls are TRBV7-9 and TRBJ2-6; 7 bases are a match to TRBD1. With 1 base clipped from V and 4 bases from J, the junction kept 10 bases outside the gene matches. The CDR3 spans 18 residues. From germline, CDR1 is SEHNR and CDR2 FQNEAQ (reference sequence). The CDR3 protein is CASSLVGTGVVGANVLTF. CDR3 DNA sequence: TGTGCCAGCAGCTTAGTGGGAACAGGGGTGGTCGGGGCCAACGTCCTGACTTTC.

This clonotype has just a few counts. The DNA for the CDR3 is TGTGCCAGCAGTGAAGTCCAGGGTCCTGGCTACACCTTC. Translation: CASSEVQGPGYTF. The chain is built from TRBV2 and TRBJ1-2, with D possibly matching TRBD1 (5 bases). With 1 base removed from V and 7 bases from J, the gap between germline ends came to 10 bases. This CDR3 spans 13 amino acids. Germline V gene data show CDR1 as SNHLY and CDR2 as FYNNEI.

This clonotype was counted at least ten times. V gene TRBV11-2 combines with J gene TRBJ2-3; 8 nucleotides match TRBD1. With 1 base clipped from V and 3 bases from J, the junction kept 6 bases outside the gene matches. Germline V gene sequence: CDR1 SGHAT, CDR2 FQNNGV. This CDR3 contains 16 residues. This chain's CDR3 is CASSLVGTGATDTQYF. The CDR3 nucleotides are TGTGCCAGCAGCTTAGTGGGGACAGGCGCGACAGATACGCAGTATTTT.

This clonotype came up many times. V usage is TRBV7-9 and J usage is TRBJ2-3; no clear D. The V end lost 2 bases, the J end lost 2 bases, and 14 bases lay between the germline ends. CDR1 and CDR2 (germline): SEHNR, FQNEAQ (reference sequence). The CDR3 spans 16 residues. CDR3 amino acids: CASSLSSGLATDTQYF. The CDR3 DNA is TGTGCCAGCAGCTTATCCTCGGGCCTCGCCACAGATACGCAGTATTTT.

This clonotype was seen many times. The CDR3 region is CACDGRANTEAFF. As DNA, the CDR3 is TGTGCCTGCGATGGACGGGCGAACACTGAAGCTTTCTTT. The chain is built from TRBV30 and TRBJ1-1; D gene uncertain. CDR3 length: 13 amino acids. Germline CDR1 is GTSNPN and CDR2 is SVGIG (reference sequence). Trimming took 6 bases from V and 1 from J, leaving 12 bases between them. Combining the CDR3 with reference TRBV30 and TRBJ1-1 gives the whole variable domain SQTIHQWPATLVQPVGSPLSLECTVEGTSNPNLYWYRQAAGRGLQLLFYSVGIGQISSEVPQNLSASRPQDRQFILSSKKLLLSDSGFYLCACDGRANTEAFFGQGTRLTVV.

This clonotype was seen more than once but under ten times. The chain links TRBV11-2 to TRBJ1-6; the match to TRBD1 covers 9 bases. V shed 4 bases and J 7 bases; nucleotides not matched to a gene: 8. Germline-derived CDR1 and CDR2 are SGHAT and FQNNGV. This CDR3 has 16 residues. As DNA, the CDR3 is TGTGCCAGCAGCTCCGCCGGGACAGGGTTCAATTCACCCCTCCACTTT. This sequence encodes CASSSAGTGFNSPLHF.

The chain carries TRBV3-1 and TRBJ2-1; D is possibly TRBD2 (6 bases). V was shortened by 6 bases and J by 6 bases, with 18 bases between the two germline ends. CDR1 LGHDT and CDR2 YNNKEL come from the germline V gene (reference sequence). This CDR3 has 15 amino acids. The CDR3 protein is CASSPFAGPVNEQFF. In DNA, the CDR3 is TGTGCCAGCAGTCCTTTTGCGGGACCTGTCAATGAGCAGTTCTTC.